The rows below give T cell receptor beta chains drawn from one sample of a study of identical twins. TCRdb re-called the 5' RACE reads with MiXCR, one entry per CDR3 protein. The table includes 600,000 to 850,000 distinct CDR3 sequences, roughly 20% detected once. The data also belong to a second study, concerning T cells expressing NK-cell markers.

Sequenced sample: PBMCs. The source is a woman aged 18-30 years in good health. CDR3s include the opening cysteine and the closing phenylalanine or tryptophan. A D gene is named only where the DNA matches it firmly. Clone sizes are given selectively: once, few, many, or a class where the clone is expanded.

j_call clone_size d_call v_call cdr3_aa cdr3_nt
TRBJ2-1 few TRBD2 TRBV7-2 CASSNPKRGRSYNEQFF TGTGCCAGCAGCAACCCGAAGCGGGGGCGCTCCTACAATGAGCAGTTCTTC
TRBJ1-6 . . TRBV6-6 CASRAGDSPLHF TGTGCCAGCCGAGCAGGGGATTCACCCCTCCACTTT
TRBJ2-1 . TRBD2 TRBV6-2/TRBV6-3 CASSSGTKYNEQFF TGTGCCAGCAGCTCCGGGACTAAGTACAATGAGCAGTTCTTC
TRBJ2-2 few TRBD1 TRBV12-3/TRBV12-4 CASRPYRGALTGELFF TGTGCCAGCAGGCCTTACAGGGGGGCCCTCACCGGGGAGCTGTTTTTT
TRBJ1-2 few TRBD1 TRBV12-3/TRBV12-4 CASSLTDRGRGYTF TGTGCCAGCAGTCTTACCGACAGGGGGCGAGGCTACACCTTC
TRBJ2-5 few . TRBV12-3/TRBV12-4 CASSRSETQYF TGTGCCAGCAGTCGGTCAGAGACCCAGTACTTC
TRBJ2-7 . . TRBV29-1 CSVSRGAGDEQYF TGCAGCGTATCCAGGGGCGCGGGTGACGAGCAGTACTTC
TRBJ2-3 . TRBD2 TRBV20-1 CSAPAGVGIDTQYF TGCAGTGCTCCAGCGGGAGTGGGGATAGATACGCAGTATTTT
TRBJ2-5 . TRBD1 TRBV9 CASSPAGTGVETQYF TGTGCCAGCAGCCCGGCCGGGACAGGGGTGGAGACCCAGTACTTC
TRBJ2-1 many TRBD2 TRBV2 CASSGTSSYNEQFF TGCGCCAGCTCCGGGACTAGTTCCTACAATGAGCAGTTCTTC
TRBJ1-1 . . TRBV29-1 CSVDARGLAFF TGCAGCGTTGACGCCAGGGGCTTGGCTTTCTTT
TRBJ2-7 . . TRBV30 CAWGTNSYEQYF TGTGCCTGGGGGACAAATTCCTACGAGCAGTACTTC
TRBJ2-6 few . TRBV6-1 CASQQGGAGANVLTF TGTGCCAGTCAACAGGGCGGTGCTGGGGCCAACGTCCTGACTTTC
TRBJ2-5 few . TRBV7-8 CASIPKRWGQETQYF TGTGCCAGCATCCCTAAACGGTGGGGCCAAGAGACCCAGTACTTC
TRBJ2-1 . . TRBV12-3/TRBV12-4 CASSWGRGRGEQFF TGTGCCAGCAGTTGGGGGCGAGGTAGGGGTGAGCAGTTCTTC
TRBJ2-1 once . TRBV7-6 CASSSGLAYVSNEQFF TGTGCCAGCAGCTCGGGACTGGCATACGTGTCCAATGAGCAGTTCTTC
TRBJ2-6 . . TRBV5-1 CASILLVGAGANVLTF TGCGCCAGCATCCTCTTGGTCGGGGCTGGGGCCAACGTCCTGACTTTC
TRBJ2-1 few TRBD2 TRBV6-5 CASSPSGTSMFF TGTGCCAGCAGCCCCTCCGGGACTAGTATGTTCTTC
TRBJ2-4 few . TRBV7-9 CASSSSDIQYF TGTGCCAGCAGCTCTTCCGACATTCAGTACTTC
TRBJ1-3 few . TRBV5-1 CASSPGPAGEGGNTIYF TGCGCCAGCAGCCCTGGACCCGCAGGGGAAGGTGGAAACACCATATATTTT
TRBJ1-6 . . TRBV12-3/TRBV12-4 CASRLSSYNSPLHF TGTGCCAGCAGACTCAGCTCCTATAATTCACCCCTCCACTTT